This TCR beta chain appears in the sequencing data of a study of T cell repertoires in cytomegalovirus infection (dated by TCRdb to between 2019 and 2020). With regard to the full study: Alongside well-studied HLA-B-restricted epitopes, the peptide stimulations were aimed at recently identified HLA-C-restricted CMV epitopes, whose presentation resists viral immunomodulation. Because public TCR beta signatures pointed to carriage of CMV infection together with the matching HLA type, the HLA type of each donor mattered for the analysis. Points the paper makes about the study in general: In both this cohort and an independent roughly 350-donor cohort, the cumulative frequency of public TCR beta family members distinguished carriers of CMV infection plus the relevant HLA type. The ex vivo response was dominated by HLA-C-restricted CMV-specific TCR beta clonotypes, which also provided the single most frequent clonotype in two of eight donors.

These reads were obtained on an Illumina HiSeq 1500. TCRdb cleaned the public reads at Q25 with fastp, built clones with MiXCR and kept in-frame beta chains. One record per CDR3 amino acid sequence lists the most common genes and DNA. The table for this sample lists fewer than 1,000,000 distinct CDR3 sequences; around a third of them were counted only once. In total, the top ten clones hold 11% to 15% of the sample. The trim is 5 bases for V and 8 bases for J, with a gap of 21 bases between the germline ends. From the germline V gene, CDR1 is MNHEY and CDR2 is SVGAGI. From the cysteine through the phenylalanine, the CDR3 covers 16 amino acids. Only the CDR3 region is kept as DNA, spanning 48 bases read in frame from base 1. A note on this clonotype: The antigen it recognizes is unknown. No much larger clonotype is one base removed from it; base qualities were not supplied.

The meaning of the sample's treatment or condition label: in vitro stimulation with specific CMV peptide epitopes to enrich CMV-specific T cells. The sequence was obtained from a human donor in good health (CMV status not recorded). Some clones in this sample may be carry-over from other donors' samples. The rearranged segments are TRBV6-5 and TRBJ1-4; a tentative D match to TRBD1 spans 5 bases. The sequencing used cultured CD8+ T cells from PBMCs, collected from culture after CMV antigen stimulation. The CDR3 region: CASSTLRSLGDEKLFF. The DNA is TGTGCCAGCAGTACCCTGCGTTCCTTGGGGGACGAAAAACTGTTTTTT.